This paragraph covers one T cell receptor (beta chain) sequence. Its antigen is still unknown. The CDR3 covers 15 residues. In germline, CDR1 is LNHNV, CDR2 YYDKDF (reference sequence). The V segment lost 3 bases and the J segment 8 bases; nucleotides outside the gene matches: 9. The protocol was immunoSEQ multiplex PCR, while the TCRdb copy is restricted to in-frame clones and leaves out a portion. The data contain around 94,000 clones, 80% to 95% of them singletons. The data derive from a study of siplizumab effects on memory and regulatory T cells. Study-wide results and limits: Among sequences traceable to unstimulated CD4+ memory cells, alloreactive ones were significantly reduced by siplizumab. Naive T cell populations appeared to exhibit greater diversity than memory cells and appeared to be major alloresponse contributors. Proliferating siplizumab-cultured Tregs lacked confirmed suppressive function. Naive or memory phenotype assignment was not possible for roughly 75-97% of proliferating CD4+ or CD8+ clones.

This TCR was sampled from a human donor in good health. The material sequenced was CD4+ T cells sorted from blood. The V call is TRBV15, the J call TRBJ2-1, with TRBD1 matching over 8 bases. The chain's CDR3 is CATSRDRAIVDEQFF. CDR3 DNA sequence: TGTGCCACCAGCAGGGACAGGGCGATCGTCGATGAGCAGTTCTTC.